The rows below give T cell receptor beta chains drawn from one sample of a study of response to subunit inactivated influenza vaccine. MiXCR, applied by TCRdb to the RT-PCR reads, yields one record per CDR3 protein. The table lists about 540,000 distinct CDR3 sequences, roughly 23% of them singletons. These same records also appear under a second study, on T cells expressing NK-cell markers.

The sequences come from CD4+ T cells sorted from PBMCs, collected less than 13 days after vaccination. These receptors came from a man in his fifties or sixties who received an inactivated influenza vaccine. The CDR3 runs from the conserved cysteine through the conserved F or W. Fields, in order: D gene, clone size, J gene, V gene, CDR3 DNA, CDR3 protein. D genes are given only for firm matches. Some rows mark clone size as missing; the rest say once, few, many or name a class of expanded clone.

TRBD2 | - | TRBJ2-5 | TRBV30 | TGTGCCTGGAACGGGGGGCAAGAGACCCAGTACTTC | CAWNGGQETQYF
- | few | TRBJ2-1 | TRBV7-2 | TGTGCCAGCAGCTTAGGAGCAGGGAGGGGGACCGCGTTCTTC | CASSLGAGRGTAFF
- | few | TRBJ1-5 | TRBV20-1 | TGCAGTGCTAGAGACGGAACCGGCCCCCAGCATTTT | CSARDGTGPQHF
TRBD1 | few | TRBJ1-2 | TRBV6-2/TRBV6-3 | TGTGCCAGCAGTTCGACAGGGGCTGGCTACACCTTC | CASSSTGAGYTF
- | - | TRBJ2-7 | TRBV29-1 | TGCAGCGTTATCAGGGGCATCGAGCAGTACTTC | CSVIRGIEQYF
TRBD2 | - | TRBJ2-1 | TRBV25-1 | TGTGCCAGCAATTCACCGGGACTAGCGGGATCGGGTGAGCAGTTCTTC | CASNSPGLAGSGEQFF
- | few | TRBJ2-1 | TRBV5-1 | TGCGCCAGCAGCTGGGACGGCGGCTCCTACAATGAGCAGTTCTTC | CASSWDGGSYNEQFF
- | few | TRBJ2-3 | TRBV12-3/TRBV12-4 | TGTGCCAGCCGAGGGCAGAACACAGATACGCAGTATTTT | CASRGQNTDTQYF
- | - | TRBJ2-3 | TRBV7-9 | TGTGCCAGCAGCTTAGATCGGGGCAGTCTGGCAGATACGCAGTATTTT | CASSLDRGSLADTQYF
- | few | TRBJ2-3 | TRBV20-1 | TGCAGTGCTAGAGGTTGGGACACAGATACGCAGTATTTT | CSARGWDTDTQYF
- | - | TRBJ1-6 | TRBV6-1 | TGTGCCAGCAGAGGGGAAACGGATTCACCCCTCCACTTT | CASRGETDSPLHF
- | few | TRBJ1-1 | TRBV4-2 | TGTGCCAGCAGCCGTAAACAGGGACTAAACACTGAAGCTTTCTTT | CASSRKQGLNTEAFF
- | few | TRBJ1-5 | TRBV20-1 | TGCAGTGCTAAAGAAGGGGGATACAATCAGCCCCAGCATTTT | CSAKEGGYNQPQHF
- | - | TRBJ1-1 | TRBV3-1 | TGTGCCAGCAGCCAAGACCAGTGGACTGAAGCTTTCTTT | CASSQDQWTEAFF
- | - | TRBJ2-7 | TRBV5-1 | TGCGCCAGCAGCATCTCGGAGGGGCCCTACGAGCAGTACTTC | CASSISEGPYEQYF
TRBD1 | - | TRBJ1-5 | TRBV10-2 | TGCGCCAGCAGTGGATGGGACAGAGATAGCAATCAGCCCCAGCATTTT | CASSGWDRDSNQPQHF
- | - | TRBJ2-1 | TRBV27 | TGTGCCAGCAGTTTATCGTACACCTACAATGAGCAGTTCTTC | CASSLSYTYNEQFF
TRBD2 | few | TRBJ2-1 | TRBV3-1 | TGTGCCAGCAGCCATCTCGTAATTAGCGGGGGACCAAATGAGCAGTTCTTC | CASSHLVISGGPNEQFF
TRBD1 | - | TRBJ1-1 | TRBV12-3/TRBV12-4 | TGTGCCAGCACGAGGGACAGGGGCACTGAAGCTTTCTTT | CASTRDRGTEAFF
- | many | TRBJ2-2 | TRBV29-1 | TGCAGCGTTGATAGCGGTCCCCGCACCGGGGAGCTGTTTTTT | CSVDSGPRTGELFF
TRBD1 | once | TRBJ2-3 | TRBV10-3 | TGTGCCATCAGTTCGGGACAGGGGGGGGGCACAGATACGCAGTATTTT | CAISSGQGGGTDTQYF
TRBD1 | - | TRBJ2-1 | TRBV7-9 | TGTGCCAGCAGCTTTTGGGTCACGGGACAGGGGGCGTTGGAGCAGTTCTTC | CASSFWVTGQGALEQFF
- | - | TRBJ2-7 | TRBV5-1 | TGCGCCAGCAGCTTGGTGGCGGGGGCCAACGAGCAGTACTTC | CASSLVAGANEQYF
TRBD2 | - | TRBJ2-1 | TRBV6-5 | TGTGCCAGCAGTTACTCGAGGGTTCTAGCGGGAGGGTGGAATGAGCAGTTCTTC | CASSYSRVLAGGWNEQFF
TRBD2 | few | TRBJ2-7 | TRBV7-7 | TGTGCCAGCAGCCCGGGGACTAGCGGGAGCGAGCAGTACTTC | CASSPGTSGSEQYF
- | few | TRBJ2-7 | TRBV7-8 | TGTGCCAGCAGCGAACCCGGGATTCCTCCCTACGAGCAGTACTTC | CASSEPGIPPYEQYF
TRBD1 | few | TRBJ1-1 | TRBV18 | TGTGCCAGCTCACCTCCGGGACAGGGGGACACTGAAGCTTTCTTT | CASSPPGQGDTEAFF
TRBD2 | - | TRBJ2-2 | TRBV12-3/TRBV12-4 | TGTGCCAGCAGTGCCAGCGGGACCACCGGGGAGCTGTTTTTT | CASSASGTTGELFF
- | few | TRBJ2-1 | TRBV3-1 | TGTGCCAGCAGCCAAGTCATGATCCGCTCCTACAATGAGCAGTTCTTC | CASSQVMIRSYNEQFF
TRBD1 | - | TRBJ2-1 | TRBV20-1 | TGCAGTGCCGGGACAGCCTGGGGGTCTAGTGAGCAGTTCTTC | CSAGTAWGSSEQFF
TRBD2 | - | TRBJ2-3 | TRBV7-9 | TGTGCCAGCAGCGGGGGGGGACTCCTAAGGAGCACAGATACGCAGTATTTT | CASSGGGLLRSTDTQYF
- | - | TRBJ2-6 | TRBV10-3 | TGTGCCATCAGTGAGTCGCTCTCTGGGGCCAACGTCCTGACTTTC | CAISESLSGANVLTF
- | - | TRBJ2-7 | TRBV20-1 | TGCAGTGCACCCGCGCTAGCGCTACTCTACGAGCAGTACTTC | CSAPALALLYEQYF
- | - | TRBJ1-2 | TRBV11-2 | TGTGCCAGCAGCTTAGCCGGTGGACAGAGCTCCTATGGCTACACCTTC | CASSLAGGQSSYGYTF
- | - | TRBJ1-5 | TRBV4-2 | TGTGCCAGCAGCCAAGACCTTCGCAATCAGCCCCAGCATTTT | CASSQDLRNQPQHF
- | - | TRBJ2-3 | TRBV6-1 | TGTGCCACCGCAATGGGGGGCACAGATACGCAGTATTTT | CATAMGGTDTQYF
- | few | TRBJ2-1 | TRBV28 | TGTGCCAGCAGTTCCACCCATACGAGCGGTACCTACAATGAGCAGTTCTTC | CASSSTHTSGTYNEQFF
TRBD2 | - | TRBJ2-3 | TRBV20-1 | TGCAGTGCTAGAGGAGCGGGAGCTGGTACGCAGTATTTT | CSARGAGAGTQYF
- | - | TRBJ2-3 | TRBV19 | TGTGCCAGTAGTATTAGCGGTCATAGCACAGATACGCAGTATTTT | CASSISGHSTDTQYF
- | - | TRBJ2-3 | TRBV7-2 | TGTGCCAGCAGCTTAGGTAGCGGTCGAAGCACAGATACGCAGTATTTT | CASSLGSGRSTDTQYF
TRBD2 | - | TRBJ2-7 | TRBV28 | TGTGCCAGCAGTTTTTTGGGCGGGAGGGCCTACGAGCAGTACTTC | CASSFLGGRAYEQYF
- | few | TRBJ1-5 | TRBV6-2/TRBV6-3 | TGTGCCAGCAGTTCCTCACTGACAGACAAAGGGTATATACGCAATCAGCCCCAGCATTTT | CASSSSLTDKGYIRNQPQHF
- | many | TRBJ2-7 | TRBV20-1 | TGCAGTGCTGGGGTTGAGCAGTACTTC | CSAGVEQYF